Below are 20 T cell receptor beta chains sequenced from a single sample in a study of naive and memory T cell subsets. General study findings and limits: Naive repertoires, especially CD8, held a few larger clonotypes, possibly memory cells re-expressing CD45RA.

Both TRBC1 and TRBC2 were covered by a beta constant-region primer of two equimolar oligonucleotides. Four rounds of PCR amplified the ligated cDNA using nested alpha and beta constant-region primers plus SP2. Each CDR3 protein is one row after TCRdb ran MiXCR on the UMI-ligation and nested PCR reads. The data show roughly 100,000 distinct CDR3 sequences, with roughly 15% seen just once and approximately 2.8% held by the top ten. Antigens for these TCRs are unknown. Sequencing was done on a sample of naive CD8+ T cells from blood. The receptors were gathered from a human donor in good health.

This clonotype came up many times. The gene calls are TRBV27 and TRBJ2-7; D call uncertain. There are 14 residues in the CDR3. V lost 5 bases, J lost 2 bases, and 13 bases lay in between. From germline, CDR1 is MNHEY and CDR2 SMNVEV (reference sequence). The chain's CDR3 is CASSLTASAYEQYF. CDR3 nucleotides: TGTGCCAGCAGTCTTACCGCCAGCGCCTACGAGCAGTACTTC.

This clonotype was observed many times. This chain links TRBV12-5 with TRBJ2-1; D remains ambiguous. CDR1 and CDR2 from the germline V gene are LGHNT and FRNRAP. The length of the CDR3 is 13 residues. V was cut by 2 bases and J by 9 bases, with 11 bases left in between. The CDR3 nucleotides read TGTGCTAGTGGTTTGTCCCCCGAGGTTGAGCAGTTCTTC. This gives the protein CASGLSPEVEQFF.

This clonotype occurred a few times. The rearrangement joins TRBV12-3 or TRBV12-4 to TRBJ1-3; D not certain. Trimming removed 4 bases from V and 2 bases from J, with 3 bases in between. The CDR3 is 12 amino acids. CDR3 DNA: TGTGCCAGCAGTTGGCCTGGAAACACCATATATTTT. Encoded protein: CASSWPGNTIYF.

This clonotype was found a few times. The rearrangement uses TRBV29-1 and TRBJ1-5; D perhaps matches TRBD1 (5 bases). CDR3 size: 13 residues. Trimming removed 3 bases from V and 8 bases from J, with 14 bases in between. Germline-derived CDR1 and CDR2 are SQVTM and ANQGSEA. CDR3: CSVEVTGGEPQHF. The CDR3 bases are TGCAGCGTTGAGGTGACGGGGGGGGAGCCCCAGCATTTT.

The chain employs TRBV7-9 and TRBJ1-5; TRBD1 aligns across 11 bases. The germline V gene has CDR1 SEHNR and CDR2 FQNEAQ (reference sequence). The V segment lost 3 bases and the J segment 2 bases; nucleotides outside the gene matches: 9. The CDR3 is 18 residues long. This CDR3 is CASSLGGQGAYGNQPQHF. The CDR3 nucleotides are TGTGCCAGCAGCTTGGGCGGACAGGGGGCTTATGGCAATCAGCCCCAGCATTTT.

The chain is built from TRBV4-2 and TRBJ2-5; D call uncertain. Germline V gives CDR1 LGHNA, CDR2 YNFKEQ. This CDR3 spans 16 amino acids. Trimming left V 3 bases short and J 5 bases short, with 19 bases between. Here the CDR3 reads CASSQVPGDLWETQYF. In DNA form, the CDR3 reads TGTGCCAGCAGCCAGGTTCCAGGCGACCTCTGGGAGACCCAGTACTTC.

This clonotype was detected only a few times. CDR3: CASSLWDRGTYEQYF. The DNA for the CDR3 is TGTGCCAGCAGCTTATGGGACAGGGGAACCTACGAGCAGTACTTC. The chain links TRBV7-9 to TRBJ2-7, with 10 bases matching TRBD1. This CDR3 is 15 amino acids long. Trimming removed 2 bases from V and 2 bases from J; junction bases left unmatched: 3. Germline assignment: CDR1 SEHNR and CDR2 FQNEAQ (reference sequence).

Ten or more counts support this clonotype. The V and J genes are TRBV9 and TRBJ2-1; D not resolved. CDR1 is SGDLS and CDR2 is YYNGEE in the germline V gene. The CDR3 extends over 12 amino acids. V was pared by 3 bases and J by 9 bases, with 10 bases between. CDR3 coding DNA: TGTGCCAGCAGCGCAGAGGACGTTGAGCAGTTCTTC. Protein product: CASSAEDVEQFF.

This clonotype showed up many times. For the CDR3, the DNA is TGTGCCAGCTCACCACGGAGTCCTAACACAGATACGCAGTATTTT. As protein: CASSPRSPNTDTQYF. The rearrangement joins TRBV18 to TRBJ2-3; unclear D gene. Germline CDR1 and CDR2: KGHSH and LQKENI. The ends were cut back, 1 base at V and 2 bases at J, with 10 bases in the middle. CDR3 length: 15 amino acids.

This clonotype was seen ten or more times. V is TRBV20-1 and J is TRBJ2-1, with D unresolved. The CDR3 is 14 residues long. Trimming left V 3 bases short and J 8 bases short, with 17 bases between. CDR1 DFQATT and CDR2 SNEGSKA come from the germline V gene (reference sequence). CDR3 nucleotides: TGCAGTGCTAGTAAGGGCCAGAAGATTGATGAGCAGTTCTTC. Translated, it gives CSASKGQKIDEQFF.

J is TRBJ1-5 and V is TRBV7-9; 7 bases match TRBD1. The germline CDR1 and CDR2 sequences are SEHNR and FQNEAQ (reference sequence). The CDR3 covers 16 residues. V dropped 5 bases and J dropped 7; count of bases not matched to a gene: 14. CDR3: CASSPARGGAEQPQHF. In DNA form, the CDR3 reads TGTGCCAGCAGCCCCGCCCGAGGGGGCGCGGAACAGCCCCAGCATTTT.

The chain employs TRBV20-1 and TRBJ1-2; no definite D call. The V end was cut by 3 bases, the J end by 3 bases, with 11 bases between. CDR1 is DFQATT and CDR2 is SNEGSKA in the germline V gene (reference sequence). This CDR3 is 13 amino acids long. The CDR3 reads CSASSSGDYGYTF. For the CDR3, the DNA is TGCAGTGCTAGCTCATCCGGGGACTATGGCTACACCTTC.

CDR3 DNA: TGTGCCAGCAGCCCTGGGACCCTAATTCCCGAGCAGTACTTC. Protein: CASSPGTLIPEQYF. The chain joins TRBV28 to TRBJ2-7, with D perhaps given as TRBD1 or TRBD2 (5 bases each). CDR3 length: 14 residues. Trimming took 6 bases from V and 6 from J, leaving 18 bases between them. Germline V gene lookup returns CDR1 MDHEN and CDR2 SYDVKM.

This clonotype was seen a few times. This chain connects TRBV13 to TRBJ1-1; D uncertain. The CDR3 contains 14 residues. The germline V and J ends were trimmed by 5 bases and 7 bases, with 17 bases remaining between them. Germline V gene sequence: CDR1 PRHDT, CDR2 FYEKMQ (reference sequence). The CDR3 loop is CASSPRAPSLEAFF. Written as DNA, the CDR3 is TGTGCCAGCAGCCCCCGGGCTCCTTCCCTTGAAGCTTTCTTT.

This clonotype was recorded at least ten times. This chain connects TRBV27 to TRBJ2-3; the D is unclear. CDR3 size: 11 residues. V was cut by 8 bases and J by 1 base, with 4 bases left in between. The germline V gene encodes CDR1 MNHEY and CDR2 SMNVEV (reference sequence). CDR3 DNA: TGTGCCAGCGGGCGCACAGATACGCAGTATTTT. Translation: CASGRTDTQYF.

V gene TRBV7-9 combines with J gene TRBJ2-1; the D gene is possibly TRBD1 (6 bases). Germline loops: CDR1 SEHNR, CDR2 FQNEAQ (reference sequence). The CDR3 runs 13 residues. Trimming stripped 3 bases from V and 7 bases from J, with 10 bases between. Written as DNA, the CDR3 is TGTGCCAGCAGCTTTGGGGGCCAGAATGAGCAGTTCTTC. Translation gives CASSFGGQNEQFF.

This clonotype was recorded a few times. The CDR3 reads CSVGSPYEQYF. The DNA of the CDR3 is TGCAGCGTTGGCAGCCCCTACGAGCAGTACTTC. V is TRBV29-1 and J is TRBJ2-7; no definite D call. CDR1 is SQVTM and CDR2 is ANQGSEA in the germline V gene. With 4 bases removed from V and 2 bases from J, the gap between germline ends came to 6 bases. CDR3 length equals 11 residues.

This clonotype was recorded at least ten times. The chain links TRBV29-1 to TRBJ2-2, with 9 bases matching TRBD1. The germline gives CDR1 SQVTM, CDR2 ANQGSEA. CDR3 length: 16 residues. With 6 bases clipped from V and 6 bases from J, the junction kept 14 bases outside the gene matches. CDR3 coding DNA: TGCAGCGTCGTTAGCTCGGGACAGGGAATAGCCGGGGAGCTGTTTTTT. It is translated as CSVVSSGQGIAGELFF.

This clonotype has ten or more counts. This chain links TRBV7-9 with TRBJ2-3, with D unresolved. This CDR3 comprises 14 residues. Trimming left V 5 bases short and J 1 base short, with 10 bases between. Germline CDR1 SEHNR, CDR2 FQNEAQ (reference sequence). DNA for the CDR3: TGTGCCAGCAGCCCCCCAGACGGCACAGATACGCAGTATTTT. It yields the protein CASSPPDGTDTQYF.

This clonotype was found a few times. The CDR3 region has the DNA TGTGCCAGCAGGTCCTACAGCAATCAGCCCCAGCATTTT. Translated, it gives CASRSYSNQPQHF. The chain is built from TRBV12-3 or TRBV12-4 and TRBJ1-5, with D unresolved. Trimming left V 6 bases short and J 1 base short, with 7 bases between. This CDR3 has 13 amino acids.